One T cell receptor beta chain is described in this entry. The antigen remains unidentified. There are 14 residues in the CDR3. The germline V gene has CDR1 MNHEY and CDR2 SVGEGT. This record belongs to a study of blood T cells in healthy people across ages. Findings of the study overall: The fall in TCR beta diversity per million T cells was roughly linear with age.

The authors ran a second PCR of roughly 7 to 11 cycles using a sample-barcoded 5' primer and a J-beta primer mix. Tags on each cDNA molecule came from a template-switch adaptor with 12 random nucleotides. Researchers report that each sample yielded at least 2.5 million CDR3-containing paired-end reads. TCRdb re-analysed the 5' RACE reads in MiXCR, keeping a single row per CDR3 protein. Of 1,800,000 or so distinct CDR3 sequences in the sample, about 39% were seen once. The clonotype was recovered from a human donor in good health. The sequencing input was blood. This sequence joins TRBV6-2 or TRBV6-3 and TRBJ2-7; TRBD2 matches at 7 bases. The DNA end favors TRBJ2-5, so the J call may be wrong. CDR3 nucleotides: TGTGCCAGCACCCTACGGGGGGAAGGGGAGACCCAGTACTTC. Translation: CASTLRGEGETQYF.